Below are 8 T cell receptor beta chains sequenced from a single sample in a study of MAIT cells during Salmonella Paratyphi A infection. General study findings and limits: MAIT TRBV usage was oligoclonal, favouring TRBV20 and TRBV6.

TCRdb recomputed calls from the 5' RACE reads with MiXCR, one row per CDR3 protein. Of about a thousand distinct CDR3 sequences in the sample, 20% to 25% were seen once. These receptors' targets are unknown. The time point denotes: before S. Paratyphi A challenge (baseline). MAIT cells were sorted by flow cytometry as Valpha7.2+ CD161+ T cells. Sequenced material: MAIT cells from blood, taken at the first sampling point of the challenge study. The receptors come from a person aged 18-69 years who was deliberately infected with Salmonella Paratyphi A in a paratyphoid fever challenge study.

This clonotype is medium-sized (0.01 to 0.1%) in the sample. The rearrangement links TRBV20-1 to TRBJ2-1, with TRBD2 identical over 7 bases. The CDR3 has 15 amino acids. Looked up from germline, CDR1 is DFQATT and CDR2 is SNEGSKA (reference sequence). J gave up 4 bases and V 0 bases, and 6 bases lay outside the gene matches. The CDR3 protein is CSARDLTSSYNEQFF. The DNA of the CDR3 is TGCAGTGCTAGAGATCTGACTAGCAGTTACAATGAGCAGTTCTTC.

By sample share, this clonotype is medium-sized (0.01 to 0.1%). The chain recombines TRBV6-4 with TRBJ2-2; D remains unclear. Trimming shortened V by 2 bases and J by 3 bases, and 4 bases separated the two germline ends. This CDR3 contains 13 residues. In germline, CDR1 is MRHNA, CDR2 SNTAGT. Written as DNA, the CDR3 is TGTGCCAGCAGTGACAGGGACACCGGGGAGCTGTTTTTT. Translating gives CASSDRDTGELFF.

CDR3 residues: CASNLLGPQETQYF. Here the CDR3 DNA reads TGTGCCAGCAATCTACTAGGTCCTCAAGAGACCCAGTACTTC. V is TRBV6-2 or TRBV6-3 and J is TRBJ2-5; the D gene is possibly TRBD2 (5 bases). The germline gives CDR1 MNHEY, CDR2 SVGEGT. Trimming took off 7 bases at V and 2 bases at J, with 14 bases between the two ends. This CDR3 region has 14 residues.

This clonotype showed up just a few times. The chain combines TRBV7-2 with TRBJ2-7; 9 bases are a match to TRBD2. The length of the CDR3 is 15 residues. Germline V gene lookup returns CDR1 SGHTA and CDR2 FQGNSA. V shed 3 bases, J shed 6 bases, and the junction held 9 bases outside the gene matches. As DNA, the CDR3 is TGTGCCAGCAGCTTTTTGGGGACTAGCTTGGTCGAGCAGTACTTC. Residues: CASSFLGTSLVEQYF.

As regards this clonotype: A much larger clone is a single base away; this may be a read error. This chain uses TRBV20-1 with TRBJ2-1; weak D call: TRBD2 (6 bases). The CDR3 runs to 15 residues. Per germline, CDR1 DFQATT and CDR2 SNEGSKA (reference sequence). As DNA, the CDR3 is TGCAGTGCTAGAGATCTAGCGAGCTCCTTCAATGAGCAGTTCTTC. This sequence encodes CSARDLASSFNEQFF.

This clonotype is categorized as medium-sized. The DNA of the CDR3 is TGTGCCAGCAGGAGGGGCTCGGTCAGGGAGACCGGGGAGCTGTTTTTT. It translates to CASRRGSVRETGELFF. This sequence joins TRBV5-8 and TRBJ2-2, with D perhaps given as TRBD1 or TRBD2 (5 bases each). The V gene's germline CDR1 is SGHTS and CDR2 YDEGEE. Trimming shortened V by 5 bases and J by 5 bases, and 19 bases separated the two germline ends. The CDR3 covers 16 residues.

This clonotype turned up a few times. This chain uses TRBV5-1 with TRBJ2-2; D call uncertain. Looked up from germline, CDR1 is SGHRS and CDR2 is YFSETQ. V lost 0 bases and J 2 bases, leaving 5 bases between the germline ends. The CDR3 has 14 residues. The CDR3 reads CASSLGYNTGELFF. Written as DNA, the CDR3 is TGCGCCAGCAGCTTGGGTTACAACACCGGGGAGCTGTTTTTT.

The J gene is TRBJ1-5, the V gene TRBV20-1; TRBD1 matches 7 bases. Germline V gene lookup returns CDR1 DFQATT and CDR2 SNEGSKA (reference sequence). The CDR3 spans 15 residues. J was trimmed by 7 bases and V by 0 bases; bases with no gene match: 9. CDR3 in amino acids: CSARDPQGFSQPQHF. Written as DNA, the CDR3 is TGCAGTGCTAGAGATCCACAGGGGTTTTCCCAGCCCCAGCATTTT.